One sample yielded the 9 T cell receptor beta chains listed below, sequenced in a study of T cell responses to AZD1222 COVID-19 vaccine. Generated by immunoSEQ multiplex PCR, the TCRdb table keeps only in-frame clones and is missing some. The data contain 55,000 to 80,000 clones, roughly nine tenths of them singletons. Sequenced material: peripheral blood, taken 28 days after the second AZD1222 dose. All receptors derive from an adult who received the AZD1222 COVID-19 vaccine.

The chain combines TRBV2 with TRBJ2-7, with a tentative D call TRBD2 (6 bases). Trimming removed 6 bases at V and 4 bases at J, with 16 bases between. Germline CDR1 is SNHLY and CDR2 is FYNNEI. The CDR3 is made up of 14 amino acids. CDR3: CASSVRREIYEQYF. The CDR3 nucleotides read TGTGCCAGCAGCGTCCGGCGGGAAATTTACGAGCAGTACTTC.

This clone was recorded a few times. The chain carries TRBV27 and TRBJ2-7; TRBD1 matches at 9 bases. Germline V gene lookup returns CDR1 MNHEY and CDR2 SMNVEV (reference sequence). With V trimmed by 6 bases and J by 5 bases, 11 bases remained unmatched. The CDR3 has 15 residues. The CDR3 spells CASRNRGQGGDEQYF. CDR3 nucleotides: TGTGCCAGCAGAAATAGGGGACAGGGTGGCGACGAGCAGTACTTC.

The rearrangement links TRBV6-2 or TRBV6-3 to TRBJ1-6, with 7 bases fitting TRBD1. The CDR3 length is 16 residues. CDR1 and CDR2 (germline): MNHEY, SVGEGT. With V trimmed by 4 bases and J by 4 bases, 7 bases remained unmatched. The CDR3 coding sequence is TGTGCCAGCAGTTCGGACAGGAGCCCTTATAATTCACCCCTCCACTTT. It specifies CASSSDRSPYNSPLHF.

As regards this clone: Other DNA sequences in this specimen translate into the identical CDR3. The chain recombines TRBV28 with TRBJ1-1; no firm D call. The germline CDR1 and CDR2 sequences are MDHEN and SYDVKM. The ends were cut back, 6 bases at V and 5 bases at J, with 4 bases in the middle. This CDR3 has 10 amino acids. The CDR3 loop reads CASRETEAFF. The CDR3 DNA sequence: TGTGCCAGCAGAGAGACTGAAGCTTTCTTT.

The DNA for the CDR3 is TGTGCCAGTAGTTCATCTCCCGGGACAGGGTTCGGTAATTCACCCCTCCACTTT. Translated, it gives CASSSSPGTGFGNSPLHF. This chain connects TRBV19 to TRBJ1-6, with 9 bases identical to TRBD1. V was clipped by 5 bases and J by 6 bases; unmatched bases: 14. The germline V gene has CDR1 LNHDA and CDR2 SQIVND (reference sequence). This CDR3 contains 18 residues.

V is TRBV7-2 and J is TRBJ2-7; TRBD2 aligns across 10 bases. The CDR3 runs 15 residues. Per the germline V gene, CDR1 is SGHTA and CDR2 is FQGNSA. J was trimmed by 7 bases and V by 5 bases; bases with no gene match: 11. The DNA for the CDR3 is TGTGCCAGCAGCCCCGGTTCTAGCGGGAGTTATGAGCAGTACTTC. It yields the protein CASSPGSSGSYEQYF.

The rearrangement joins TRBV7-2 to TRBJ2-5; 9 nucleotides agree with TRBD1. This CDR3 region has 14 residues. The V segment lost 1 base and the J segment 4 bases; nucleotides outside the gene matches: 1. CDR1 is SGHTA and CDR2 is FQGNSA in the germline V gene. The CDR3 DNA follows: TGTGCCAGCAGCTTAGACAGGGGGCGAGAGACCCAGTACTTC. The encoded protein is CASSLDRGRETQYF.

V usage is TRBV9 and J usage is TRBJ1-4; 10 nucleotides line up with TRBD1. The trim removed 0 bases at V and 2 bases at J, leaving 4 bases unmatched. Germline V gene lookup returns CDR1 SGDLS and CDR2 YYNGEE. This CDR3 has 17 amino acids. CDR3 sequence (DNA): TGTGCCAGCAGCGTAGGACAGGGGGCGTTTACTAATGAAAAACTGTTTTTT. This translates into CASSVGQGAFTNEKLFF.

V usage is TRBV14 and J usage is TRBJ2-1, with a weak D call TRBD2 (7 bases). The CDR3 contains 19 residues. V shed 4 bases and J shed 9 bases, with 31 bases lying between them. CDR1 and CDR2 from the germline V gene are SGHDN and FVKESK. The DNA of the CDR3 is TGTGCCAGCAGCCGCCGATCTTTGGCGGGGGCCGCCCTCGGGGGTGAGCAGTTCTTC. Residues: CASSRRSLAGAALGGEQFF.